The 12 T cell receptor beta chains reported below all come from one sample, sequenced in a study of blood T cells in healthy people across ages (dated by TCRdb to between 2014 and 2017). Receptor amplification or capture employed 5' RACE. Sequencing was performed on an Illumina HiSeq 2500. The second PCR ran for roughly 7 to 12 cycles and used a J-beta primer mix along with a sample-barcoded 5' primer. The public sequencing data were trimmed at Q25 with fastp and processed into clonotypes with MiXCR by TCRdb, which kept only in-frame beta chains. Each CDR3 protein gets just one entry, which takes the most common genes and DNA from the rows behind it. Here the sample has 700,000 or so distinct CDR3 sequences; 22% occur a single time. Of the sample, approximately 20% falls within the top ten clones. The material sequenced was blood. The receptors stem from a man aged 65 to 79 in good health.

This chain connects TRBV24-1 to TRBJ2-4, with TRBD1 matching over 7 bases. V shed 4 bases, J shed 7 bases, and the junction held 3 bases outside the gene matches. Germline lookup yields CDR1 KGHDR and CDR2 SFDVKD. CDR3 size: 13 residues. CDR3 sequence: CATSDRGTNIQYF. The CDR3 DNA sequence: TGTGCCACCAGTGACAGGGGGACCAACATTCAGTACTTC.

Here the CDR3 DNA reads TGTGCCAGCATCCACACGTGGGGGGAAACTAGCTACAATGAGCAGTTCTTC. Amino acid sequence: CASIHTWGETSYNEQFF. V usage is TRBV12-3 or TRBV12-4 and J usage is TRBJ2-1, with D possibly TRBD2 on 6 matching bases. The CDR3 has 17 amino acids. With 7 bases removed from V and 3 bases from J, the gap between germline ends came to 22 bases.

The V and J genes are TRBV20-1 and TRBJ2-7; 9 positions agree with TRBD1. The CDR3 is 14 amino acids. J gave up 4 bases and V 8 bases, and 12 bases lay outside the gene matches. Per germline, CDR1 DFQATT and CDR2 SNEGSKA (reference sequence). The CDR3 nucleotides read TGCAGTCCTAACTCCGGGACAGGGTCATACGAGCAGTACTTC. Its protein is CSPNSGTGSYEQYF.

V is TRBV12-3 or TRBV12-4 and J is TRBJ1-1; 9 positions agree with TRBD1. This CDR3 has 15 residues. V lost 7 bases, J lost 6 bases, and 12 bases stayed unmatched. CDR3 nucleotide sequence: TGTGCCAGCAACCTTCTGTCGGACAGGGGCGCTGAAGCTTTCTTT. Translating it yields CASNLLSDRGAEAFF.

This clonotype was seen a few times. CDR3 DNA: TGTGCCAGCAGCAAAGATAGCGCTAGCGGGGGAATTACGACAGATACGCAGTATTTT. Translating it yields CASSKDSASGGITTDTQYF. V gene TRBV21-1 combines with J gene TRBJ2-3; the D call TRBD2 from the table was never checked on the DNA. TRBV21-1 is marked as a pseudogene. CDR3 size: 19 residues.

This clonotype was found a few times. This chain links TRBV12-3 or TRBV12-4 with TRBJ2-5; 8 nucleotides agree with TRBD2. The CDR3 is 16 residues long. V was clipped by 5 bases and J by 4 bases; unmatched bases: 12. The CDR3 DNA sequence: TGTGCCAGCAGTCCGGGACTAGTTTCCGTCGTAGAGACCCAGTACTTC. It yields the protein CASSPGLVSVVETQYF.

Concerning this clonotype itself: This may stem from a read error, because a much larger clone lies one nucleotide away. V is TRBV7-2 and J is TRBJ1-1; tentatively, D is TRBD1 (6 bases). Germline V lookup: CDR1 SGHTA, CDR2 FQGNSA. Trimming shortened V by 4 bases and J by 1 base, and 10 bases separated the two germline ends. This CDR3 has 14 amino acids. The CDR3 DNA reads TGTGCCAGCAGCTCGGGACACCCGAACACTGAAGCTTTCTTT. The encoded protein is CASSSGHPNTEAFF.

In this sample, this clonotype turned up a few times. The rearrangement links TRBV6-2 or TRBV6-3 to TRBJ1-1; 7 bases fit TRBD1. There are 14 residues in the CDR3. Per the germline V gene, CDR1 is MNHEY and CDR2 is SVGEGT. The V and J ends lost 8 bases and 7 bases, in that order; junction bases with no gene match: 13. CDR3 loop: CASRTPQGRNEAFF. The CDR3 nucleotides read TGTGCCAGCCGCACCCCACAGGGGCGTAATGAAGCTTTCTTT.

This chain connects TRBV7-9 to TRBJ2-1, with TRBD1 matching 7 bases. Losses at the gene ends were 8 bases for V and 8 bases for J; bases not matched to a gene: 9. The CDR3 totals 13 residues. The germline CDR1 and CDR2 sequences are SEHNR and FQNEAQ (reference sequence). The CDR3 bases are TGTGCCAGCCGGGACAGACAGCTGGATGAGCAGTTCTTC. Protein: CASRDRQLDEQFF.

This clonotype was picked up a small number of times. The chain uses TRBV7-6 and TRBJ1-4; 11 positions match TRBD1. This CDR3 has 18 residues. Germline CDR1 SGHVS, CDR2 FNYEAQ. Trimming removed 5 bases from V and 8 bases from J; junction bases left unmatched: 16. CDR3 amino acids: CASSPRTGGATGGEKLFF. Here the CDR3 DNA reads TGTGCCAGCAGCCCAAGGACAGGGGGCGCAACAGGGGGCGAAAAACTGTTTTTT.

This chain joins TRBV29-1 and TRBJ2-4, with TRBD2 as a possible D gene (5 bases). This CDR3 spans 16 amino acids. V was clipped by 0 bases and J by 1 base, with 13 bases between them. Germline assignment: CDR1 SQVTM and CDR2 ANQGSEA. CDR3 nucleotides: TGCAGCGTTGAAGATTCGTCGGGGTGGGCCAAAAACATTCAGTACTTC. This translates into CSVEDSSGWAKNIQYF.

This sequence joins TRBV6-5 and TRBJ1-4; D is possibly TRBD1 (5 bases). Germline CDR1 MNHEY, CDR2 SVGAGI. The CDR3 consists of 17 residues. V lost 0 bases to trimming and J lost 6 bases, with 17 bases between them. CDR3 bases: TGTGCCAGCAGTTACTCGGTGACAGCCTCAGATCATGAAAAACTGTTTTTT. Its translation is CASSYSVTASDHEKLFF.